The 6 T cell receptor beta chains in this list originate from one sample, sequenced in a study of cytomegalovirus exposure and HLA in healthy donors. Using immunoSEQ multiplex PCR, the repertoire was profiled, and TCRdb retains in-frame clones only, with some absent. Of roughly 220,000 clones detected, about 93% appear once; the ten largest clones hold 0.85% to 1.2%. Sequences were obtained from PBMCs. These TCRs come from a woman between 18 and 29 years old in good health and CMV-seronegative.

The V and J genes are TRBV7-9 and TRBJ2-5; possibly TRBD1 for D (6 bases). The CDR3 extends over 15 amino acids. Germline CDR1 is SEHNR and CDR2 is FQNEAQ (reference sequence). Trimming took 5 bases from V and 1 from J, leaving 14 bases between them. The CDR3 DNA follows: TGTGCCAGCAGCCCGCGGACAGCGGTCCAAGAGACCCAGTACTTC. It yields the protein CASSPRTAVQETQYF.

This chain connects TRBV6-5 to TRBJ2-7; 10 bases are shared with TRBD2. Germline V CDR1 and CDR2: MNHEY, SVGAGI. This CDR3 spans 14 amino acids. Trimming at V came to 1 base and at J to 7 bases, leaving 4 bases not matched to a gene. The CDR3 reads CASSYWELAGEQYF. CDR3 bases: TGTGCCAGCAGTTACTGGGAACTAGCGGGAGAGCAGTACTTC.

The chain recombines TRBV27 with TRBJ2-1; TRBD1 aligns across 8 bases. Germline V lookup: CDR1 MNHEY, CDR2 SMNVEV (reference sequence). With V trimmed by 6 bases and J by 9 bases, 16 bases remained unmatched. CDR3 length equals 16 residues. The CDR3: CASRDTGTGGTAEQFF. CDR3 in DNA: TGTGCCAGCAGGGATACCGGGACAGGTGGTACAGCTGAGCAGTTCTTC.

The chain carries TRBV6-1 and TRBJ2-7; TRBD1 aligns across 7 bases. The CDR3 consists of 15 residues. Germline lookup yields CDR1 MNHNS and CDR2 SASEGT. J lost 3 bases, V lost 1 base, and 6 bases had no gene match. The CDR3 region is CASSEGRQGLYEQYF. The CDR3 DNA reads TGTGCCAGCAGTGAAGGGAGACAGGGTCTCTACGAGCAGTACTTC.

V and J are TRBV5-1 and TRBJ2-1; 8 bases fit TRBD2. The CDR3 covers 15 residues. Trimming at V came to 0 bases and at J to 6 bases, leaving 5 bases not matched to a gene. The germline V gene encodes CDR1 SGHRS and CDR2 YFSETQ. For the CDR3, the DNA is TGCGCCAGCAGCTTGGGAGGGACTAGTTTCAATGAGCAGTTCTTC. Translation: CASSLGGTSFNEQFF.

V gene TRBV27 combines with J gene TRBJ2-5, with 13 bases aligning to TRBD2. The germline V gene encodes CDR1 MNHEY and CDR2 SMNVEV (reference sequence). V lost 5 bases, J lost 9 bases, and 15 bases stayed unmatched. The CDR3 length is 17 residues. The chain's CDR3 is CASSAMTSGRMLFPQYF. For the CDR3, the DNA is TGTGCCAGCAGTGCCATGACTAGCGGGAGGATGTTATTCCCCCAGTACTTC.